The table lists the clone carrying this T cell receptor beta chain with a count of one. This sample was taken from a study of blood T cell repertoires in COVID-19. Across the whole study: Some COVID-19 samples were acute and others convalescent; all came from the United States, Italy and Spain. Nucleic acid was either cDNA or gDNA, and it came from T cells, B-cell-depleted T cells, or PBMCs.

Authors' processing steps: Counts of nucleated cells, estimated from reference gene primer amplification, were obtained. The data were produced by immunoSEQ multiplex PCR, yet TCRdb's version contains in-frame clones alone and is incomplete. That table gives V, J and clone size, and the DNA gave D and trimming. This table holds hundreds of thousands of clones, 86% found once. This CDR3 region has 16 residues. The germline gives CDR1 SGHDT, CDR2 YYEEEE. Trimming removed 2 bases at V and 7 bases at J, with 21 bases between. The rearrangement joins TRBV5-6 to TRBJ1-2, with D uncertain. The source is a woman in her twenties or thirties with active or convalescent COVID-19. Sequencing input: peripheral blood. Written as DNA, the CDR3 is TGTGCCAGCAGCTTTTCCCCCCATTCAGGAGGAACTGGCTACACCTTC. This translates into CASSFSPHSGGTGYTF.